The entry below gives a single T cell receptor beta chain sequence along with its context. Its target is unknown. This is likely a read error, given that the CDR3 carries no conserved phenylalanine or tryptophan at its end. For sequencing, patients were chosen who had shown expansion of CD8+CD57+ cells by flow cytometry. No therapy was given to patients before blood sampling. The data were obtained in a study of CD8+CD57+ T cells in acquired aplastic anemia. Study details: The mean DNA yield obtained from sorted CD4+ and CD8+ cells came to roughly 3 ug.

The template for TCR beta VDJ and CDR3 sequence profiling was genomic DNA. TCRdb re-analysed the reads in MiXCR, keeping a single row per CDR3 protein. The data contain roughly 290,000 distinct CDR3 sequences, approximately 58% of them singletons. Study findings and constraints: Patients and controls had CD8+ Simpson's diversity values that were not significantly distinct.

Trimming took off 3 bases at V and 7 bases at J, with 10 bases between the two ends. This CDR3 is 12 amino acids long. Germline assignment: CDR1 DFQATT and CDR2 SNEGSKA (reference sequence). The sequencing input was sorted CD4+, CD8+, or CD8+CD57+ T cells (not recorded which) from PBMCs. This receptor was identified in a human donor with aplastic anemia. V is TRBV20-1 and J is TRBJ1-5; the D is unclear. CDR3 DNA: TGCAGTGCTAGTGCGTTGGACCAGCCCCAGCATCTT. This encodes CSASALDQPQHL.